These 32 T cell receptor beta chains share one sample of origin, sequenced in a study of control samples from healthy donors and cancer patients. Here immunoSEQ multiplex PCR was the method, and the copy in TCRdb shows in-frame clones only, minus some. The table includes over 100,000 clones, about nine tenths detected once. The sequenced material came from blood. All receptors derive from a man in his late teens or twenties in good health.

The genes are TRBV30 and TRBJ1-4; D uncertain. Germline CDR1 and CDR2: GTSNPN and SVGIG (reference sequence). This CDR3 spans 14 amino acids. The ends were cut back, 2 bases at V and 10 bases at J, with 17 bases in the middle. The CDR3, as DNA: TGTGCCTGGAGTCTCCTTAAAGGGCCCGTAAAACTGTTTTTT. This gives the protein CAWSLLKGPVKLFF.

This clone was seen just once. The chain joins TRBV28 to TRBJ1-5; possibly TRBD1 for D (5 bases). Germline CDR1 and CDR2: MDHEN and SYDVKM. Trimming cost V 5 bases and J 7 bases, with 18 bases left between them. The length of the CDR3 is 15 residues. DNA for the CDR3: TGTGCCAGCAGTAAAGACTGGGACGCAGGACAGCCCCAGCATTTT. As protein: CASSKDWDAGQPQHF.

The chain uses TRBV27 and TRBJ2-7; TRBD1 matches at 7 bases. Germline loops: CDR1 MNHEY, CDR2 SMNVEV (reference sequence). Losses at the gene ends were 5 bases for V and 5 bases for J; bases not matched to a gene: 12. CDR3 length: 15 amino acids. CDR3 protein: CASSTRQGSRDEQYF. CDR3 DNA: TGTGCCAGCAGTACCCGACAGGGTAGTCGGGACGAGCAGTACTTC.

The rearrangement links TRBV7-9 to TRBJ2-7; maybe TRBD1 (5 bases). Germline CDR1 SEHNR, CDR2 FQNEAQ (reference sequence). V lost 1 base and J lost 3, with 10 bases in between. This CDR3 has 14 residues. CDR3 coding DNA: TGTGCCAGCAGCTTAGAGGGGCTTGTCTACGAGCAGTACTTC. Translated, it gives CASSLEGLVYEQYF.

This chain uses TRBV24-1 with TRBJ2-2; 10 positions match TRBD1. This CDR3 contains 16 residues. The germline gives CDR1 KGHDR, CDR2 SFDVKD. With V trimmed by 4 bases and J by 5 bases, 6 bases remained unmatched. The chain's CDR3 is CATSETRTGGTGELFF. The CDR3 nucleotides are TGTGCCACCAGTGAGACCAGGACAGGGGGGACCGGGGAGCTGTTTTTT.

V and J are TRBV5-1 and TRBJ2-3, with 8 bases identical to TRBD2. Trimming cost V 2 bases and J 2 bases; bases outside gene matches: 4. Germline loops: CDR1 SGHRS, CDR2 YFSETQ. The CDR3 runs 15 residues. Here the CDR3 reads CASSFLAGTTDTQYF. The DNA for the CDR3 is TGCGCCAGCAGCTTTCTAGCGGGTACCACAGATACGCAGTATTTT.

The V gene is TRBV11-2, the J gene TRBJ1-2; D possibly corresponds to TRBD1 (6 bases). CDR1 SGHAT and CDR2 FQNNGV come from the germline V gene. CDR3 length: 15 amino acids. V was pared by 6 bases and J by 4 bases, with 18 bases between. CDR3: CASSSLRTDTYGYTF. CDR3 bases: TGTGCCAGCAGTAGCTTACGGACAGACACCTATGGCTACACCTTC.

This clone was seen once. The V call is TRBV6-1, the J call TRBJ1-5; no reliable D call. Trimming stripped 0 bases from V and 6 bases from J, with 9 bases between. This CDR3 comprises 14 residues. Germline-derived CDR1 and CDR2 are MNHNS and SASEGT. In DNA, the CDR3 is TGTGCCAGCAGTGAAGCGCTGGGAATTCAGCCCCAGCATTTT. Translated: CASSEALGIQPQHF.

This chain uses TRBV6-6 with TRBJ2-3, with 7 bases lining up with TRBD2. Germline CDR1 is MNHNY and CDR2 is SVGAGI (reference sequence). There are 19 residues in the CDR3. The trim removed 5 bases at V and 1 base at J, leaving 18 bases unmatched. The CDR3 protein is CASSPWTSYLLERTDTQYF. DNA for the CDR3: TGTGCCAGCAGTCCGTGGACTAGTTACCTTCTTGAACGCACAGATACGCAGTATTTT.

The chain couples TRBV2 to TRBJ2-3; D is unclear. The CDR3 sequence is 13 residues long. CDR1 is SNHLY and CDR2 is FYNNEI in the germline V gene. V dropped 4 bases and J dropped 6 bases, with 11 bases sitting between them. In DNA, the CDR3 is TGTGCCAGCAGTGGACGCCCCGCGGATACGCAGTATTTT. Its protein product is CASSGRPADTQYF.

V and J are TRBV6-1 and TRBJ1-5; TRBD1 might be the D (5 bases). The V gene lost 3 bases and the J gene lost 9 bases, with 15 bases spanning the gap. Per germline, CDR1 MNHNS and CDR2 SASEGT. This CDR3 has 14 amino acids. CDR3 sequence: CASSDEGQVLPQHF. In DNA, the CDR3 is TGTGCCAGCAGTGATGAGGGGCAGGTGTTGCCCCAGCATTTT.

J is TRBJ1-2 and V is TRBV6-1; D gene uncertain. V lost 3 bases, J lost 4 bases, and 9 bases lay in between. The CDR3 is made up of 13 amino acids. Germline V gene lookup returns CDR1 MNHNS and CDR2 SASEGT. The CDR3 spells CASSDAGIYGYTF. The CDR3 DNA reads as TGTGCCAGCAGTGATGCGGGTATCTATGGCTACACCTTC.

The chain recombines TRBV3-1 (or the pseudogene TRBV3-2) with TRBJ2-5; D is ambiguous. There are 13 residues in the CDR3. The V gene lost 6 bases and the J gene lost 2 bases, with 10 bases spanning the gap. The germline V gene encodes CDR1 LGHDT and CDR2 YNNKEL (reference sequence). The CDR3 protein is CASRRYGQETQYF. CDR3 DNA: TGTGCCAGCAGACGGTACGGACAAGAGACCCAGTACTTC.

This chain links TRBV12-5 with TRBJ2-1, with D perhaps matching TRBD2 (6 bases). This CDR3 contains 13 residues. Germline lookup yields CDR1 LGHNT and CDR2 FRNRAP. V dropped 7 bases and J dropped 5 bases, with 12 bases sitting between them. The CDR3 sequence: CASVEWGDNEQFF. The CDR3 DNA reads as TGTGCTAGTGTAGAATGGGGGGACAATGAGCAGTTCTTC.

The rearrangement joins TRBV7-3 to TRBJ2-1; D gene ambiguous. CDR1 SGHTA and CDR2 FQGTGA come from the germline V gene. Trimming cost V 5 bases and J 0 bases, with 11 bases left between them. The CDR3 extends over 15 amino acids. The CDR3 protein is CASSPPGSSYNEQFF. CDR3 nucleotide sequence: TGTGCCAGCAGCCCCCCAGGAAGCTCCTACAATGAGCAGTTCTTC. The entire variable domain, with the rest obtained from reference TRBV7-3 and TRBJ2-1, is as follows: GAGVSQTPSNKVTEKGKYVELRCDPISGHTALYWYRQSLGQGPEFLIYFQGTGAADDSGLPNDRFFAVRPEGSVSTLKIQRTERGDSAVYLCASSPPGSSYNEQFFGPGTRLTVL.

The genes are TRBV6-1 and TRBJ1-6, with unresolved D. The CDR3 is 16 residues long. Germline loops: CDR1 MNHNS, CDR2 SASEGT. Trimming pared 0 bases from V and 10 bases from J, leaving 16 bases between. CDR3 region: CASSEARPFGNSPLHF. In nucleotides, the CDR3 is TGTGCCAGCAGTGAAGCCCGACCTTTTGGAAACTCACCCCTCCACTTT.

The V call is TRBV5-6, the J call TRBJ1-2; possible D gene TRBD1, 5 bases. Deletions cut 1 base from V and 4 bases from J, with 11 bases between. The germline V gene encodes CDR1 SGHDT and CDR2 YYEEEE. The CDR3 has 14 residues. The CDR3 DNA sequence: TGTGCCAGCAGCTTGCAGGGTTTAAGCTATGGCTACACCTTC. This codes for CASSLQGLSYGYTF.

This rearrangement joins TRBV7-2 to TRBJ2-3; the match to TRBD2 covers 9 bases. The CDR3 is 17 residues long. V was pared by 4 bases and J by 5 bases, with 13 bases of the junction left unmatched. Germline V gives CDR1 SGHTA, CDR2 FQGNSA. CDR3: CASSSRTGGLAKDTQYF. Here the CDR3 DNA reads TGTGCCAGCAGCTCGAGAACGGGAGGACTAGCGAAAGATACGCAGTATTTT.

CDR3 amino acids: CASRTRRVRGRITEAFF. CDR3 DNA: TGTGCCAGTAGAACCCGCCGTGTCAGGGGGCGGATCACTGAAGCTTTCTTT. This chain joins TRBV19 and TRBJ1-1; 8 nucleotides align to TRBD1. V lost 6 bases and J lost 4; bases outside the gene matches: 16. The CDR3 extends over 17 amino acids. Germline V CDR1 and CDR2: LNHDA, SQIVND (reference sequence).

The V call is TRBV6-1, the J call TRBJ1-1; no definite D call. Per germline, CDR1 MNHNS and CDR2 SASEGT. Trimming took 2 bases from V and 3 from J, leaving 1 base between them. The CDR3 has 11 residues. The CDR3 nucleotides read TGTGCCAGCAGTGAATACACTGAAGCTTTCTTT. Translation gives CASSEYTEAFF.

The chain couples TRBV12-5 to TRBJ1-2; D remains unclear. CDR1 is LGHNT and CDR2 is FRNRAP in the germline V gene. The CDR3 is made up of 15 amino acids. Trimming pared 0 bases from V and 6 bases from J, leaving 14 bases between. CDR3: CASGLVWARLDGYTF. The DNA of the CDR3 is TGTGCTAGTGGTTTGGTATGGGCCCGACTGGATGGCTACACCTTC.

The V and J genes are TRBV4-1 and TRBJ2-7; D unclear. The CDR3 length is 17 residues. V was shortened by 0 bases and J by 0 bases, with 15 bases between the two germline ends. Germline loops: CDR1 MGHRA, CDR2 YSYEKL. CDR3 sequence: CASSQDPPPFDSYEQYF. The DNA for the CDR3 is TGCGCCAGCAGCCAAGACCCACCCCCCTTCGACTCCTACGAGCAGTACTTC.

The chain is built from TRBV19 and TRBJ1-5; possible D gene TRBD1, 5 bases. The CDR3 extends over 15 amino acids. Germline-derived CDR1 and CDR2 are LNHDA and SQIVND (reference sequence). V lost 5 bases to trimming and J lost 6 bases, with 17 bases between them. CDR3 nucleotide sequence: TGTGCCAGTAGTCCCCGGGGCGGCACGAGTCAGCCCCAGCATTTT. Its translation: CASSPRGGTSQPQHF.

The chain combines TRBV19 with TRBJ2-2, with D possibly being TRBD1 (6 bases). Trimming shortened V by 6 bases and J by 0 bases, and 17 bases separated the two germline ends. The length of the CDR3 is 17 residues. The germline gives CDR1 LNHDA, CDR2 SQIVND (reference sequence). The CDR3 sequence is CASRGATGKTNTGELFF. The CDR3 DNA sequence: TGTGCCAGTAGGGGGGCGACGGGGAAGACGAACACCGGGGAGCTGTTTTTT.

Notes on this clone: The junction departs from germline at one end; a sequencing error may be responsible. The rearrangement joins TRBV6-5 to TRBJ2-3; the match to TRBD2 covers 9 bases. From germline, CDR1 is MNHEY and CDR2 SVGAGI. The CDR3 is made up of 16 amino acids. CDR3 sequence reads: CAGSYSASGGTDTQYF. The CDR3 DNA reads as TGTGCCGGCAGTTACTCGGCTAGCGGGGGCACAGATACGCAGTATTTT.

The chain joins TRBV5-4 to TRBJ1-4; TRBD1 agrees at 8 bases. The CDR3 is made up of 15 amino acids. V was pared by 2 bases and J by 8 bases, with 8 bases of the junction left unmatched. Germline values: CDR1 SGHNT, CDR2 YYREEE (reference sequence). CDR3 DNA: TGTGCCAGCAGCTTACAGGGGGGGGGCAACGAAAAACTGTTTTTT. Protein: CASSLQGGGNEKLFF.

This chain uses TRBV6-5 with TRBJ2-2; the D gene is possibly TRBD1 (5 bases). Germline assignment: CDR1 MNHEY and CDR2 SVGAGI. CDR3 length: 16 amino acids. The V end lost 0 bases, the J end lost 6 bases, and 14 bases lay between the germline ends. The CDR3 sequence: CASSYSGLGSAGELFF. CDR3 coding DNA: TGTGCCAGCAGTTACTCGGGGCTGGGGTCGGCCGGGGAGCTGTTTTTT.

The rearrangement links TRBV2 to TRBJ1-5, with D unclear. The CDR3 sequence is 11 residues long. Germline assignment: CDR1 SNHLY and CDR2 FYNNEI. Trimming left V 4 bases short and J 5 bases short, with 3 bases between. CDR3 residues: CASSGDQPQHF. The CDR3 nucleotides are TGTGCCAGCAGTGGGGATCAGCCCCAGCATTTT.

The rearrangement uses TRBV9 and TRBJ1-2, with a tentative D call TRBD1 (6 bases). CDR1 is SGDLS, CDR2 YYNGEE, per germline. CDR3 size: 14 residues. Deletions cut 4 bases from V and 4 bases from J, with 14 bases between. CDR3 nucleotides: TGTGCCAGCAGCACCGGACAGAACCTCTATGGCTACACCTTC. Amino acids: CASSTGQNLYGYTF. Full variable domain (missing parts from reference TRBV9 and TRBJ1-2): DSGVTQTPKHLITATGQRVTLRCSPRSGDLSVYWYQQSLDQGLQFLIQYYNGEERAKGNILERFSAQQFPDLHSELNLSSLELGDSALYFCASSTGQNLYGYTFGSGTRLTVV.

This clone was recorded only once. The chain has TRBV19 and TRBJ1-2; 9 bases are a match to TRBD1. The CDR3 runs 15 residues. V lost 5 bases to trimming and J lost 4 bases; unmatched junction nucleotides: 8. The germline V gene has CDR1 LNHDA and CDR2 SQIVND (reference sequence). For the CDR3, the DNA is TGTGCCAGTAGTGTCTCCGGGACAGGGAGCTATGGCTACACCTTC. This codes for CASSVSGTGSYGYTF.

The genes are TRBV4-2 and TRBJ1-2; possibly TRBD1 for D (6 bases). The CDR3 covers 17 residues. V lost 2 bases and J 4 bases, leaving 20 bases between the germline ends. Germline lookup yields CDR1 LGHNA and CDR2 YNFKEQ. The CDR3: CASSQTRGNREGYGYTF. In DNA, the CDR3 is TGTGCCAGCAGCCAAACCCGCGGGAACAGGGAAGGCTATGGCTACACCTTC.

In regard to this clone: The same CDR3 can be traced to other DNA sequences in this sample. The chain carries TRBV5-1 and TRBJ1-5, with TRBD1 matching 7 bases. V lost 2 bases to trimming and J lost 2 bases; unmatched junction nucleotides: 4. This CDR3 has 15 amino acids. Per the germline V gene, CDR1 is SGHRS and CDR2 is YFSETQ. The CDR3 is CASSFGTEGNQPQHF. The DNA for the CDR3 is TGCGCCAGCAGCTTTGGGACAGAGGGCAATCAGCCCCAGCATTTT.